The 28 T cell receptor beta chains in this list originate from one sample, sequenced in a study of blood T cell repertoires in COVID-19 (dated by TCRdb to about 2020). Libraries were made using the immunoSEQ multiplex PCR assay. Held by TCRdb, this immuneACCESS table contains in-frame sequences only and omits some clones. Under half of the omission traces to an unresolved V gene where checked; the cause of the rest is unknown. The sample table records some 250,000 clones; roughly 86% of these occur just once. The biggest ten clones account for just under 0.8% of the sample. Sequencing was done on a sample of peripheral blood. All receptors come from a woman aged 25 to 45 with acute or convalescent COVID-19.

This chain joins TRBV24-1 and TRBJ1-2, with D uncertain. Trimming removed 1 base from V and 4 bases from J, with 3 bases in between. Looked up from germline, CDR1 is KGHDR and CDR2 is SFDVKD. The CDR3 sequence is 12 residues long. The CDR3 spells CATSDFSYGYTF. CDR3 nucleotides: TGTGCCACCAGTGATTTCAGCTATGGCTACACCTTC.

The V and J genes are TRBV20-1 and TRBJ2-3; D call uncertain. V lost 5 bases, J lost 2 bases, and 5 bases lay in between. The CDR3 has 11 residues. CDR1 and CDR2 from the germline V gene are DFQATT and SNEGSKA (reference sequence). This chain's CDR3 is CSADITDTQYF. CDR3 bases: TGCAGTGCTGACATCACAGATACGCAGTATTTT.

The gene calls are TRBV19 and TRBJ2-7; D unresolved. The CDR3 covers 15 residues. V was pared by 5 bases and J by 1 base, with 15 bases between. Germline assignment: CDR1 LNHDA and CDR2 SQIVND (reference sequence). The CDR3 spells CASSFSHYQSYEQYF. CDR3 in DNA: TGTGCCAGTAGTTTCTCTCACTACCAATCCTACGAGCAGTACTTC. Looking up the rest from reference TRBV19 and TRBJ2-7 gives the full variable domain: DGGITQSPKYLFRKEGQNVTLSCEQNLNHDAMYWYRQDPGQGLRLIYYSQIVNDFQKGDIAEGYSVSREKKESFPLTVTSAQKNPTAFYLCASSFSHYQSYEQYFGPGTRLTVT.

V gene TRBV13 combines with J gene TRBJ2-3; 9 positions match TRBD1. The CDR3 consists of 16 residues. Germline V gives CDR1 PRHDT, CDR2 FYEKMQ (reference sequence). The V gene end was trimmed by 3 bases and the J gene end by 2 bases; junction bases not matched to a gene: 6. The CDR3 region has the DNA TGTGCCAGCAGCTTCCGGGACAGGGATATCACAGATACGCAGTATTTT. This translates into CASSFRDRDITDTQYF.

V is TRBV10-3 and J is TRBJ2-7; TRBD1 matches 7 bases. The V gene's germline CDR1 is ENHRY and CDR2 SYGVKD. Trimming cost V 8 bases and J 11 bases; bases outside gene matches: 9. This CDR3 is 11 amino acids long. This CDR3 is CAIWTGSLEYF. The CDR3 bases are TGTGCCATCTGGACAGGATCTTTGGAGTACTTC.

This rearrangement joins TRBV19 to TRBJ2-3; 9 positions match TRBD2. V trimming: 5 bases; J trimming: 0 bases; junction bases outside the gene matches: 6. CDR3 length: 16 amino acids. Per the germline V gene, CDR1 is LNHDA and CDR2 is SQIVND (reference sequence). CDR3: CASSLLAGASTDTQYF. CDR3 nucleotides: TGTGCCAGTAGTCTCTTAGCGGGAGCGAGCACAGATACGCAGTATTTT.

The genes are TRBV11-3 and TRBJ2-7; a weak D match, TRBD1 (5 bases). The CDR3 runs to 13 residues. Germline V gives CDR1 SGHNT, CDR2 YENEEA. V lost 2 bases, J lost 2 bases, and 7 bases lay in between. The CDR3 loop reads CASSLPGTYEQYF. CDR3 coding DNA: TGTGCCAGCAGCTTACCAGGGACCTACGAGCAGTACTTC. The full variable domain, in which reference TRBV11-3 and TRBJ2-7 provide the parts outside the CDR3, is EAGVVQSPRYKIIEKKQPVAFWCNPISGHNTLYWYLQNLGQGPELLIRYENEEAVDDSQLPKDRFSAERLKGVDSTLKIQPAELGDSAVYLCASSLPGTYEQYFGPGTRLTVT.

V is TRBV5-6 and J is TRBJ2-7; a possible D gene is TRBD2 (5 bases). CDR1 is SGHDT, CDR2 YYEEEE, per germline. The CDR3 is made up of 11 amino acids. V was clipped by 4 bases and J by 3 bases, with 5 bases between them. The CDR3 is CASSEGYEQYF. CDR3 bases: TGTGCCAGCAGCGAGGGCTACGAGCAGTACTTC.

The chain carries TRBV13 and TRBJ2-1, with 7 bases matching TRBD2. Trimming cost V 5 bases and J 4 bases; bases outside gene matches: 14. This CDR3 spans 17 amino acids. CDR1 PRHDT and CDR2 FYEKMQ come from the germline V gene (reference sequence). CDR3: CASSRKAPLASYNEQFF. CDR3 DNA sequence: TGTGCCAGCAGCCGAAAGGCCCCACTAGCGTCTTACAATGAGCAGTTCTTC.

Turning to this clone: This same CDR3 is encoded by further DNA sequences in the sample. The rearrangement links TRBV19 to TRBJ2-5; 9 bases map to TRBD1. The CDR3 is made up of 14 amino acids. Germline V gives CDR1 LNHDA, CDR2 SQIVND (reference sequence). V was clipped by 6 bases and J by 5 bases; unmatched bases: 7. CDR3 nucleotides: TGTGCCAGTAGCACAGGGGGCGCGGGGGAGACCCAGTACTTC. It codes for CASSTGGAGETQYF.

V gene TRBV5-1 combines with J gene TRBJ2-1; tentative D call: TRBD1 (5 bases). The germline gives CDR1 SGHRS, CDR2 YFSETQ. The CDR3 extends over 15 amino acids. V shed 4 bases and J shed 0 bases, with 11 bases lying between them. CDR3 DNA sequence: TGCGCCAGCAGCCAGGACACAAGCTCCTACAATGAGCAGTTCTTC. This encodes CASSQDTSSYNEQFF.

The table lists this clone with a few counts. CDR3 amino acids: CASSHGQGSYEQYF. DNA for the CDR3: TGCGCCAGCAGCCATGGACAGGGGTCCTACGAGCAGTACTTC. The chain couples TRBV4-3 to TRBJ2-7; 9 positions match TRBD1. This CDR3 is 14 amino acids long. V lost 3 bases, J lost 1 base, and 1 base stayed unmatched. Germline V CDR1 and CDR2: LGHNA, YSLEER.

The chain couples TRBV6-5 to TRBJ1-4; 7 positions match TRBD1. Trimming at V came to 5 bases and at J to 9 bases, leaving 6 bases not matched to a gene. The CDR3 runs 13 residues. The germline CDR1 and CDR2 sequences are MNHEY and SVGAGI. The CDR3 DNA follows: TGTGCCAGCAGTCCCCCGGGACAGAAAAAACTGTTTTTT. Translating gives CASSPPGQKKLFF.

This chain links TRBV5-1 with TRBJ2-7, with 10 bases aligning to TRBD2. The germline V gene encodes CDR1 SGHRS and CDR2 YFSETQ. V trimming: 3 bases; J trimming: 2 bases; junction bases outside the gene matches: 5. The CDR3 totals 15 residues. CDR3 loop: CASSSGLAETYEQYF. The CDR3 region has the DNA TGCGCCAGCAGCTCCGGACTAGCGGAGACCTACGAGCAGTACTTC.

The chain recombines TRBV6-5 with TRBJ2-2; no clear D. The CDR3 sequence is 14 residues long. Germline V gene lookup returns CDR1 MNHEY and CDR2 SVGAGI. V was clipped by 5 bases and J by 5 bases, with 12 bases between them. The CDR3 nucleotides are TGTGCCAGCAGTCGAGGATTAGAAACCGGGGAGCTGTTTTTT. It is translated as CASSRGLETGELFF.

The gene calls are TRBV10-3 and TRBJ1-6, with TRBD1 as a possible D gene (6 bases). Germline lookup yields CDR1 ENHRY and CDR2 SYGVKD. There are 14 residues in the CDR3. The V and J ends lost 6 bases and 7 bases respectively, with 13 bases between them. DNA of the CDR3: TGTGCCATCAGCAACAGGGTTGAGAATTCACCCCTCCACTTT. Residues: CAISNRVENSPLHF.

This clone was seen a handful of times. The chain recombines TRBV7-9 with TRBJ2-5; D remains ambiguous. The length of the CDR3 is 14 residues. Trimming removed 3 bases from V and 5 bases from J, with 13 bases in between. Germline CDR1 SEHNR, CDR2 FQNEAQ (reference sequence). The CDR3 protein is CASSFDSFRETQYF. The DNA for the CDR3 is TGTGCCAGCAGCTTTGACTCTTTTCGGGAGACCCAGTACTTC.

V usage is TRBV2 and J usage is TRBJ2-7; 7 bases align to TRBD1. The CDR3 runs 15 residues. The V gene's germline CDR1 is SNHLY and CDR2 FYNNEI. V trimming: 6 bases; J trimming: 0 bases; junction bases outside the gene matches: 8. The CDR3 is CASREDRLSSYEQYF. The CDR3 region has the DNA TGTGCCAGCAGAGAGGACAGGCTAAGCTCCTACGAGCAGTACTTC.

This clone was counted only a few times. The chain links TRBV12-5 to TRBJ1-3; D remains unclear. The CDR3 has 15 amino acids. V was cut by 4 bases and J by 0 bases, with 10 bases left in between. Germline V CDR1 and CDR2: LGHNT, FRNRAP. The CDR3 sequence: CASGWEGVSGNTIYF. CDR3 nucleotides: TGTGCTAGTGGTTGGGAGGGAGTCTCTGGAAACACCATATATTTT.

CDR3 nucleotide sequence: TGTGCCAGCAGATTACTTCCGGGACTAGCGTTCAATGAGCAGTTCTTC. Translating gives CASRLLPGLAFNEQFF. The genes are TRBV11-2 and TRBJ2-1; the match to TRBD2 covers 10 bases. CDR1 SGHAT and CDR2 FQNNGV come from the germline V gene. With V trimmed by 6 bases and J by 6 bases, 11 bases remained unmatched. CDR3 size: 16 residues.

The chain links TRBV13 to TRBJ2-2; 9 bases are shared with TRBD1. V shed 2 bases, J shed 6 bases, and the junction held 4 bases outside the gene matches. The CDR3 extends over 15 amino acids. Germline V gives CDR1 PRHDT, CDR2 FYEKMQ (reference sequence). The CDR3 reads CASSLPGTGSGELFF. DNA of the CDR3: TGTGCCAGCAGCTTACCCGGGACAGGGTCCGGGGAGCTGTTTTTT.

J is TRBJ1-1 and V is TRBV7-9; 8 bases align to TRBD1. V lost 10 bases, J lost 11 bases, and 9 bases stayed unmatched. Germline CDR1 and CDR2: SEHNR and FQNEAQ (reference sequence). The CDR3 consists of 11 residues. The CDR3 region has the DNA TGTGCCACACAGACAGGGGTATGGGCTTTCTTT. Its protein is CATQTGVWAFF.

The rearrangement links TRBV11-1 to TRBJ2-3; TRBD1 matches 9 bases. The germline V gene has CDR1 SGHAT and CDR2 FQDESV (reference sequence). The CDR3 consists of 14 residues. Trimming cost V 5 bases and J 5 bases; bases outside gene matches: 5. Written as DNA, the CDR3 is TGTGCCAGCAGCCCGGGACAGGGAGAAGATACGCAGTATTTT. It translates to CASSPGQGEDTQYF. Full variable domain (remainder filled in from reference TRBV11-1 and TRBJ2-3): EAEVAQSPRYKITEKSQAVAFWCDPISGHATLYWYRQILGQGPELLVQFQDESVVDDSQLPKDRFSAERLKGVDSTLKIQPAELGDSAMYLCASSPGQGEDTQYFGPGTRLTVL.

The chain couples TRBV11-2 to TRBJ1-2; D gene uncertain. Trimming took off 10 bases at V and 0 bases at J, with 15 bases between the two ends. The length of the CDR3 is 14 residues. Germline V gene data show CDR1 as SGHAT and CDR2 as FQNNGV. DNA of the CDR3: TGTGCCACCCCGTGGGAGAAAGCTAACTATGGCTACACCTTC. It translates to CATPWEKANYGYTF.

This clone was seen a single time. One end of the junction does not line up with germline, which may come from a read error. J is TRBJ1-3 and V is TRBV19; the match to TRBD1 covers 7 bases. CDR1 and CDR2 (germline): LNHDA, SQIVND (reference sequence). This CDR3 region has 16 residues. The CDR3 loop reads CATSQGVMRSGNTIYF. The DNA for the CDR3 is TGTGCCACTAGTCAGGGGGTGATGCGCTCTGGAAACACCATATATTTT.

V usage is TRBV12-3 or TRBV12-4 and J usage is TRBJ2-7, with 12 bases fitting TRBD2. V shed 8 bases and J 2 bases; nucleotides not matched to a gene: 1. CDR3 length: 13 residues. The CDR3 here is CASRLAGAYEQYF. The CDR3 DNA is TGTGCCAGCCGACTAGCGGGAGCCTACGAGCAGTACTTC.

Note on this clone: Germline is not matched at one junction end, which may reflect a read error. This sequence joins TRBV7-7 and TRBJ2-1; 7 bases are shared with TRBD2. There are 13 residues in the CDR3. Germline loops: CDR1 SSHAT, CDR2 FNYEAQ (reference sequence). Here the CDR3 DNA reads TGTGCTAGCAGCGGGACTCTTTACAATGAGCAGTTCTTC. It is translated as CASSGTLYNEQFF.

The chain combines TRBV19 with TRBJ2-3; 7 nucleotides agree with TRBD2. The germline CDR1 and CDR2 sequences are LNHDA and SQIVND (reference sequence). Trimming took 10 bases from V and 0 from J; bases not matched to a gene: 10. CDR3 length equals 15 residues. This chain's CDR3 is CATMTSGLSTDTQYF. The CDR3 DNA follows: TGTGCCACTATGACCTCGGGACTAAGCACAGATACGCAGTATTTT.